This entry lists 9 T cell receptor beta chains sequenced from one sample in a study of blood T cell repertoires in COVID-19. The table came from immunoSEQ multiplex PCR; TCRdb's copy has only in-frame clones and leaves some out. Among approximately 50,000 clones listed, approximately 87% were seen once. Sample: peripheral blood. These receptors originate from a human donor in a cohort sampled during active COVID-19.

This clone is a singleton in its sample. J is TRBJ2-4 and V is TRBV13; the D gene is possibly TRBD2 (6 bases). Germline V lookup: CDR1 PRHDT, CDR2 FYEKMQ (reference sequence). V was cut by 5 bases and J by 4 bases, with 15 bases left in between. CDR3 size: 15 residues. CDR3 in DNA: TGTGCCAGCAGCGACCGAGGGAGGAGTAAAAACATTCAGTACTTC. It is translated as CASSDRGRSKNIQYF.

The chain uses TRBV5-6 and TRBJ1-6, with D possibly being TRBD1 (6 bases). There are 14 residues in the CDR3. V lost 5 bases, J lost 7 bases, and 13 bases lay in between. Germline CDR1 is SGHDT and CDR2 is YYEEEE. The CDR3 region has the DNA TGTGCCAGCAGTTACGGACAGAAAAATTCACCCCTCCACTTT. This encodes CASSYGQKNSPLHF. Using reference TRBV5-6 and TRBJ1-6 for the parts outside the CDR3, the full variable domain is DAGVTQSPTHLIKTRGQQVTLRCSPKSGHDTVSWYQQALGQGPQFIFQYYEEEERQRGNFPDRFSGHQFPNYSSELNVNALLLGDSALYLCASSYGQKNSPLHFGNGTRLTVT.

This clone appeared a single time. The genes are TRBV7-6 and TRBJ2-5; D gene unclear. The V gene's germline CDR1 is SGHVS and CDR2 FNYEAQ. The V and J ends lost 1 base and 3 bases respectively, with 12 bases between them. The CDR3 covers 15 residues. The CDR3 nucleotides read TGTGCCAGCAGCTTAGTAACCCCCACAGAAGAGACCCAGTACTTC. Translation gives CASSLVTPTEETQYF.

DNA for the CDR3: TGTGCCAGCATCCTCGAGGGGGGGATTACTGAAGCTTTCTTT. Translating gives CASILEGGITEAFF. The chain joins TRBV7-9 to TRBJ1-1; possibly TRBD1 for D (6 bases). With 7 bases removed from V and 5 bases from J, the gap between germline ends came to 17 bases. Germline assignment: CDR1 SEHNR and CDR2 FQNEAQ (reference sequence). The CDR3 is 14 amino acids.

The rearrangement links TRBV3-1 (or the pseudogene TRBV3-2) to TRBJ2-1; D may be TRBD2 (7 bases). V was trimmed by 3 bases and J by 9 bases, leaving 18 bases between them. The CDR3 is 15 amino acids. Looked up from germline, CDR1 is LGHDT and CDR2 is YNNKEL (reference sequence). The CDR3 bases are TGTGCCAGCAGCCAGGCGGGGGCGGGTTCCGGTGAGCAGTTCTTC. This gives the protein CASSQAGAGSGEQFF.

The rearrangement joins TRBV27 to TRBJ1-4; TRBD1 is a possible D gene (5 bases). V shed 6 bases and J shed 4 bases, with 12 bases lying between them. CDR1 and CDR2 (germline): MNHEY, SMNVEV (reference sequence). The CDR3 has 14 amino acids. This CDR3 is CASSRGGGNEKLFF. CDR3 in DNA: TGTGCCAGCAGCCGGGGGGGTGGTAATGAAAAACTGTTTTTT. Supplemented by reference TRBV27 and TRBJ1-4, the full variable domain reads EAQVTQNPRYLITVTGKKLTVTCSQNMNHEYMSWYRQDPGLGLRQIYYSMNVEVTDKGDVPEGYKVSRKEKRNFPLILESPSPNQTSLYFCASSRGGGNEKLFFGSGTQLSVL.

The V and J genes are TRBV5-4 and TRBJ2-5; 11 nucleotides match TRBD2. Germline V gives CDR1 SGHNT, CDR2 YYREEE (reference sequence). The CDR3 is 16 residues long. V lost 4 bases and J lost 5; bases outside the gene matches: 10. CDR3 protein: CASSPQTSGSSETQYF. In nucleotides, the CDR3 is TGTGCCAGCAGCCCTCAAACTAGCGGGAGTTCGGAGACCCAGTACTTC.

The J gene is TRBJ1-4, the V gene TRBV28; the match to TRBD1 covers 9 bases. The CDR3 has 15 amino acids. Germline V CDR1 and CDR2: MDHEN, SYDVKM. After removal of 4 bases from V and 7 bases from J, the junction contained 7 bases not matched to a gene. CDR3 residues: CASSSPGTGFEKLFF. The CDR3 DNA is TGTGCCAGCAGTTCCCCCGGGACAGGGTTTGAAAAACTGTTTTTT.

This clone was observed a few times. The gene calls are TRBV10-3 and TRBJ1-2; D is perhaps TRBD1 (5 bases). The germline CDR1 and CDR2 sequences are ENHRY and SYGVKD. V lost 2 bases to trimming and J lost 1 base, with 14 bases between them. The CDR3 consists of 16 residues. CDR3: CAISERGWAHNYGYTF. CDR3 bases: TGTGCCATCAGTGAGAGGGGATGGGCTCATAACTATGGCTACACCTTC.